What follows are 5 T cell receptor beta chains derived from one specimen sequenced in a study of vaccination effects on CD4 cells after COVID-19. Their antigen targets remain unknown. Having been cultured for around nine days, the cells underwent CD4+ T cell isolation. Assay: immunoSEQ multiplex PCR; the TCRdb copy retains only in-frame clones and omits some. Of tens of thousands of clones listed, about 80% are singletons. Source: CD4+ T cells from PBMCs cultured without peptide, taken before COVID-19 vaccination. The receptors stem from a human donor who had a prior SARS-CoV-2 infection.

This chain links TRBV7-2 with TRBJ1-5, with TRBD1 matching 9 bases. CDR1 SGHTA and CDR2 FQGNSA come from the germline V gene. With 5 bases clipped from V and 2 bases from J, the junction kept 7 bases outside the gene matches. CDR3 length: 16 amino acids. For the CDR3, the DNA is TGTGCCAGCAGCGTACAGGGGGCGCGTGGCAATCAGCCCCAGCATTTT. Residues: CASSVQGARGNQPQHF.

This rearrangement joins TRBV11-2 to TRBJ2-5; 11 bases are a match to TRBD1. The V gene's germline CDR1 is SGHAT and CDR2 FQNNGV. There are 16 residues in the CDR3. V lost 1 base and J lost 6; bases outside the gene matches: 7. CDR3 DNA: TGTGCCAGCAGCTTAGGGCGGACAGGGGGCGTCCAGACCCAGTACTTC. Protein product: CASSLGRTGGVQTQYF.

The V gene is TRBV11-1, the J gene TRBJ2-5; D is unresolved. Germline V gene data show CDR1 as SGHAT and CDR2 as FQDESV (reference sequence). This CDR3 region has 14 residues. The V end was cut by 1 base, the J end by 1 base, with 7 bases between. CDR3 region: CASSLGQRQETQYF. CDR3 sequence (DNA): TGTGCCAGCAGCTTAGGCCAACGCCAAGAGACCCAGTACTTC.

This chain uses TRBV2 with TRBJ2-3; D unclear. Germline CDR1 SNHLY, CDR2 FYNNEI. The CDR3 runs 14 residues. V gave up 6 bases and J gave up 1 base, with 11 bases separating them. For the CDR3, the DNA is TGTGCCAGCAGGGTGAACAGAGGCACAGATACGCAGTATTTT. Amino acids: CASRVNRGTDTQYF. The full variable domain, rest sourced from reference TRBV2 and TRBJ2-3, is EPEVTQTPSHQVTQMGQEVILRCVPISNHLYFYWYRQILGQKVEFLVSFYNNEISEKSEIFDDQFSVERPDGSNFTLKIRSTKLEDSAMYFCASRVNRGTDTQYFGPGTRLTVL.

The chain employs TRBV9 and TRBJ1-6, with D unresolved. Germline V CDR1 and CDR2: SGDLS, YYNGEE. Trimming took off 4 bases at V and 5 bases at J, with 13 bases between the two ends. CDR3 size: 15 residues. The CDR3 protein is CASSLRPFDNSPLHF. CDR3 coding DNA: TGTGCCAGCAGCCTCCGGCCCTTTGATAATTCACCCCTCCACTTT.